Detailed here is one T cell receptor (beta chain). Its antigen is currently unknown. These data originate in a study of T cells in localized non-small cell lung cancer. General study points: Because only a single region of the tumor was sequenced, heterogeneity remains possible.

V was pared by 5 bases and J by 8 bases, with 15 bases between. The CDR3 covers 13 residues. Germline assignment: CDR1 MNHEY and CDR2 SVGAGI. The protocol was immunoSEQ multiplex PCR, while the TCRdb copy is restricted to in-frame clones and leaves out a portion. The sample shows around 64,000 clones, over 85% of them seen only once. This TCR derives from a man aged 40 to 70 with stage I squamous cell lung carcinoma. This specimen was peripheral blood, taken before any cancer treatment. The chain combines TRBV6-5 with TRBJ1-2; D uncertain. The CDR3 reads CASSTKDGWGYTF. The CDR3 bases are TGTGCCAGCAGTACCAAGGATGGCTGGGGCTACACCTTC.